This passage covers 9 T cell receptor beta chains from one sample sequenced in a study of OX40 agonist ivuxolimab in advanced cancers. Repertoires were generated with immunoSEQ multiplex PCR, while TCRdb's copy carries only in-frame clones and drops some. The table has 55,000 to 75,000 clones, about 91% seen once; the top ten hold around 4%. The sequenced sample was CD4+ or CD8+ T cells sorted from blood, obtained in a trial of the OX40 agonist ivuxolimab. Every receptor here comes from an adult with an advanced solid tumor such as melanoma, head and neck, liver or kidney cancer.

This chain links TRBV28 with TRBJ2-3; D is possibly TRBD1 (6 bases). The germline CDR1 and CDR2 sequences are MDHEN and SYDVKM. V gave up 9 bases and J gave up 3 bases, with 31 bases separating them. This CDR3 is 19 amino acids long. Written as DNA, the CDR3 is TGTGCCAGTCTCCCCCCTCGTCGGCGCGGCCTAAGGGGGACAGATACGCAGTATTTT. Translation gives CASLPPRRRGLRGTDTQYF.

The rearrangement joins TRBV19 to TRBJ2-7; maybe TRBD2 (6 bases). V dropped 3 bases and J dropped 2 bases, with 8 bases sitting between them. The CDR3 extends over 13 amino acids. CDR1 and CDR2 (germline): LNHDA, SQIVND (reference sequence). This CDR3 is CASSIGGTYEQYF. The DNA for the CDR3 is TGTGCCAGTAGTATCGGCGGGACCTACGAGCAGTACTTC.

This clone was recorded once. CDR3 loop: CASSQVGMGQPQHF. In nucleotides, the CDR3 is TGCGCCAGCAGCCAAGTGGGTATGGGGCAGCCCCAGCATTTT. J is TRBJ1-5 and V is TRBV4-3, with D unclear. This CDR3 spans 14 amino acids. Trimming stripped 1 base from V and 7 bases from J, with 11 bases between. Germline V lookup: CDR1 LGHNA, CDR2 YSLEER.

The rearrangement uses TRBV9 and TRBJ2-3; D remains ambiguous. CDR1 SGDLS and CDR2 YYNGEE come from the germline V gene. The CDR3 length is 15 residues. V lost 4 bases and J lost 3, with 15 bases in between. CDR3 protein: CASSPPPPETDTQYF. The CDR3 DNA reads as TGTGCCAGCAGCCCCCCACCCCCGGAAACAGATACGCAGTATTTT.

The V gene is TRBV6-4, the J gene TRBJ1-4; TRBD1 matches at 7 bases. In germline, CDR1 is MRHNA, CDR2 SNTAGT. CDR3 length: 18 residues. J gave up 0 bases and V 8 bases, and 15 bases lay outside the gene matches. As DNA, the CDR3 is TGTGCCAGCCCAACTGTAGGGGGACAGAGCGCAACTAATGAAAAACTGTTTTTT. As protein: CASPTVGGQSATNEKLFF.

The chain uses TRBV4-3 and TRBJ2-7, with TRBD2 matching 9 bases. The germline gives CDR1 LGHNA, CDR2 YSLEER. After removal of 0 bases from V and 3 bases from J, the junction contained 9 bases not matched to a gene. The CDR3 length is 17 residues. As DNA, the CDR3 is TGCGCCAGCAGCCAAGATCCGAGGGGAGCGGGAGGCTACGAGCAGTACTTC. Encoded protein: CASSQDPRGAGGYEQYF.

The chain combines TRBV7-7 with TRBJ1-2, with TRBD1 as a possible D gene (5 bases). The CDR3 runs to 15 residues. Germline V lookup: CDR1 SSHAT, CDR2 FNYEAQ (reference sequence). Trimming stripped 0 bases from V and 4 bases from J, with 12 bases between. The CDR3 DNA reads TGTGCCAGCAGCTTAGCGAAAGGGGTGGGCTATGGCTACACCTTC. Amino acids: CASSLAKGVGYGYTF.

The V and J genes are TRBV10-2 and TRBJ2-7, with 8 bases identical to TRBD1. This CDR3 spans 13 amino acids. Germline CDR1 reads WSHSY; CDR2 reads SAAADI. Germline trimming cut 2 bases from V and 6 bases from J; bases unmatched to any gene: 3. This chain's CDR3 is CASSEIDRGEQYF. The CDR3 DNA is TGCGCCAGCAGTGAGATCGACAGGGGCGAGCAGTACTTC.

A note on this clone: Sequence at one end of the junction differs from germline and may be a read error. The CDR3 DNA is TGTGCCAGCAGCTTAGACGTATTTGACAGGGAACACTTC. Protein: CASSLDVFDREHF. The V gene is TRBV11-2, the J gene TRBJ2-7; 7 nucleotides line up with TRBD1. CDR1 and CDR2 (germline): SGHAT, FQNNGV. The CDR3 is 13 residues long.